Listed below are T cell receptor beta chains from one sample, sequenced in a study of blood T cells in healthy people across ages. TCRdb used MiXCR to reprocess the 5' RACE reads, holding one entry per CDR3 protein. The sample records 730,000 or so distinct CDR3 sequences, roughly 45% being singletons. Sequencing input: blood. The origin of the receptors is a woman aged 55-69 years in good health. Each CDR3 is given with its conserved first and last residue. The D gene is left open where the match is weak. The size of a clone is reported for some rows only, either as once, few or many, or as a class for expanded clones.

v_gene: TRBV2
abundance: once
d_gene: TRBD1
j_gene: TRBJ2-2
CDR3nt: TGTGCCAGCAACGGACAGGGTCTGGACACCGGGGAGCTGTTTTTT
CDR3aa: CASNGQGLDTGELFF

v_gene: TRBV6-2/TRBV6-3
abundance: few
d_gene: .
j_gene: TRBJ2-3
CDR3nt: TGTGCCAGCAACCCCGCCTGGCAGGCGGGCCAGGGGGATACGCAGTATTTT
CDR3aa: CASNPAWQAGQGDTQYF

v_gene: TRBV9
abundance: .
d_gene: .
j_gene: TRBJ2-7
CDR3nt: TGTGCCGGCAGCGTAGAGCAGGGGAACTACGAGCAGTACTTC
CDR3aa: CAGSVEQGNYEQYF

v_gene: TRBV6-2/TRBV6-3
abundance: .
d_gene: .
j_gene: TRBJ2-4
CDR3nt: TGTGCCAGCAGTGGAGGGGGGACAGCCAAAAACATTCAGTACTTC
CDR3aa: CASSGGGTAKNIQYF

v_gene: TRBV28
abundance: .
d_gene: .
j_gene: TRBJ2-6
CDR3nt: TGTGCCGGCAGGACAACAGCCTCTGGGGCCAACGTCCTGACTTTC
CDR3aa: CAGRTTASGANVLTF

v_gene: TRBV10-3
abundance: .
d_gene: .
j_gene: TRBJ1-5
CDR3nt: TGTGCCATCAGTGAAACAGGGAATCAGCCCCAGCATTTT
CDR3aa: CAISETGNQPQHF

v_gene: TRBV6-1
abundance: .
d_gene: .
j_gene: TRBJ2-7
CDR3nt: TGTGCCAGCAGCCCTACAAGATCCTCAGTCTACGAGCAGTACTTC
CDR3aa: CASSPTRSSVYEQYF

v_gene: TRBV27
abundance: .
d_gene: .
j_gene: TRBJ1-5
CDR3nt: TGTGCCAGCAGTTCTTCCACCTCAGGGAATGGAAATCAGCCCCAGCATTTT
CDR3aa: CASSSSTSGNGNQPQHF

v_gene: TRBV28
abundance: .
d_gene: TRBD2
j_gene: TRBJ2-1
CDR3nt: TGTGCCAGCAGGGGGGGAGGACGAGCGGGAGCAAATGAGCAGTTCTTC
CDR3aa: CASRGGGRAGANEQFF

v_gene: TRBV28
abundance: .
d_gene: TRBD1
j_gene: TRBJ1-2
CDR3nt: TGTGCCAGCAGGGGACAGGGGGATCGGTCGGGCTATGGCTACACCTTC
CDR3aa: CASRGQGDRSGYGYTF

v_gene: TRBV6-2/TRBV6-3
abundance: .
d_gene: .
j_gene: TRBJ1-5
CDR3nt: TGTGCCAGCAGTTACTCCACAGGGCTGTTTCAGCCCCAGCATTTT
CDR3aa: CASSYSTGLFQPQHF

v_gene: TRBV24-1
abundance: once
d_gene: .
j_gene: TRBJ2-3
CDR3nt: TGTGCCACCAGTGACCCTCCAGGAGGCACAGATACGCAGTATTTT
CDR3aa: CATSDPPGGTDTQYF

v_gene: TRBV5-6
abundance: .
d_gene: .
j_gene: TRBJ2-7
CDR3nt: TGTGCCAGCAGCTTGAGGGGCCCCGGAGACCCCTACGAGCAGTACTTC
CDR3aa: CASSLRGPGDPYEQYF

v_gene: TRBV15
abundance: few
d_gene: .
j_gene: TRBJ2-5
CDR3nt: TGTGCCACCAGCAGAGACCGGGGGCCCCAAGAGACCCAGTACTTC
CDR3aa: CATSRDRGPQETQYF

v_gene: TRBV27
abundance: .
d_gene: .
j_gene: TRBJ2-5
CDR3nt: TGTGCCAGCAGTTTATACCCAGGGGCAGAGACCCAGTACTTC
CDR3aa: CASSLYPGAETQYF

v_gene: TRBV6-5
abundance: many
d_gene: .
j_gene: TRBJ1-2
CDR3nt: TGTGCCAGCAGTCCTGTAACCGGGACCCTTTCCTATGGCTACACCTTC
CDR3aa: CASSPVTGTLSYGYTF

v_gene: TRBV27
abundance: .
d_gene: .
j_gene: TRBJ1-5
CDR3nt: TGTGCCAGCAGTTCTGGGGAGAGCAATCAGCCCCAGCATTTT
CDR3aa: CASSSGESNQPQHF

v_gene: TRBV4-2
abundance: few
d_gene: TRBD2
j_gene: TRBJ2-7
CDR3nt: TGTGCCAGCAGCCCATCCCTCAGCGGGGGGACCCCCTACGAGCAGTACTTC
CDR3aa: CASSPSLSGGTPYEQYF

v_gene: TRBV7-6
abundance: .
d_gene: .
j_gene: TRBJ2-7
CDR3nt: TGTGCCAGCAGCCCTTCGGACAGTACCTACGAGCAGTACTTC
CDR3aa: CASSPSDSTYEQYF

v_gene: TRBV3-1
abundance: .
d_gene: TRBD2
j_gene: TRBJ2-7
CDR3nt: TGTGCCAGCAGCCGACGACTAGCGGGAGAGGCCGAGCAGTACTTC
CDR3aa: CASSRRLAGEAEQYF

v_gene: TRBV20-1
abundance: .
d_gene: .
j_gene: TRBJ2-1
CDR3nt: TGCAGTGCTAGTTACCGGGCTAGCTCCTACAATGAGCAGTTCTTC
CDR3aa: CSASYRASSYNEQFF

v_gene: TRBV11-3
abundance: few
d_gene: .
j_gene: TRBJ1-2
CDR3nt: TGTGCCAGCAGCGGGGAGGGGGAGGACTATGGCTACACCTTC
CDR3aa: CASSGEGEDYGYTF

v_gene: TRBV20-1
abundance: .
d_gene: .
j_gene: TRBJ1-2
CDR3nt: TGCAGTGCTACTAGTACGGGACGGCGAGTCTATGGCTACACCTTC
CDR3aa: CSATSTGRRVYGYTF

v_gene: TRBV7-2
abundance: .
d_gene: TRBD2
j_gene: TRBJ2-1
CDR3nt: TGTGCCAGCAGCTTGGCCGGGACTAGCTTCTGGAATGAGCAGTTCTTC
CDR3aa: CASSLAGTSFWNEQFF

v_gene: TRBV7-9
abundance: few
d_gene: TRBD1
j_gene: TRBJ1-1
CDR3nt: TGTGCCAGCAGCTCCCCCGAGGACAGGGACGCAACTGAAGCTTTCTTT
CDR3aa: CASSSPEDRDATEAFF

v_gene: TRBV2
abundance: .
d_gene: TRBD2
j_gene: TRBJ2-5
CDR3nt: TGTGCCAGCAGTGAAGCCAAGGTAGCGGGGGTTAGAGAGACCCAGTACTTC
CDR3aa: CASSEAKVAGVRETQYF

v_gene: TRBV7-9
abundance: .
d_gene: TRBD1
j_gene: TRBJ2-5
CDR3nt: TGTGCCAGCAGCCTACGGGGACAGCAAGAGACCCAGTACTTC
CDR3aa: CASSLRGQQETQYF

v_gene: TRBV24-1
abundance: .
d_gene: .
j_gene: TRBJ2-3
CDR3nt: TGTGCCACCAGTGATTATGCGGGAATGAGCACAGATACGCAGTATTTT
CDR3aa: CATSDYAGMSTDTQYF

v_gene: TRBV30
abundance: .
d_gene: .
j_gene: TRBJ1-2
CDR3nt: TGTGCCTGGAGTCCCAGGGAGGGTGGCTACACCTTC
CDR3aa: CAWSPREGGYTF